This T cell receptor beta chain was profiled in a study of early T cells in non-severe SARS-CoV-2 infection. About the research overall: The study sequenced bulk RNA from unsorted whole blood, with chains unpaired.

The germline V gene has CDR1 SGHRS and CDR2 YFSETQ. CDR3 length: 11 amino acids. Trimming took 2 bases from V and 6 from J, leaving 6 bases between them. Only a few counts were recorded for this clonotype. The antigen remains unidentified. Findings of the study overall: The VDJdb matching leaned toward anti-spike CD8 responses and overlooked private and CD4 specificities.

Molecules of cDNA were individually given unique molecular identifiers that were attached to them. TCRdb fed the 5' RACE reads into MiXCR, producing one record per CDR3 protein. Of 70,000 to 90,000 distinct CDR3 sequences listed, about 10% are singletons. This sample comprised whole blood, obtained at baseline. The TCR was taken from an adult who was a healthcare worker with PCR-confirmed SARS-CoV-2 infection or an uninfected control (not recorded which). The rearrangement uses TRBV5-1 and TRBJ2-7; D unclear. The CDR3 bases are TGCGCCAGCAGCTTCGGGCCCGAGCAGTACTTC. As protein: CASSFGPEQYF.